This T cell receptor beta chain is from a study of blood T cell repertoires in COVID-19. The wider study: COVID-19 samples from acute and convalescent phases originated in the United States, Italy and Spain. The cDNA or gDNA used as material had been derived from T cells, B-cell-depleted T cells, or PBMCs.

As originally analysed: The assay estimated nucleated cells by amplifying reference gene primers. Measured with immunoSEQ multiplex PCR; TCRdb has only the in-frame clones, and not every one. V and J calls and clone size are copied from that table; D and trimming were computed from the DNA. Of a few hundred thousand clones listed, 84% are singletons. CDR1 and CDR2 from the germline V gene are SGHTA and FQGNSA. The CDR3 sequence is 15 residues long. The ends were cut back, 3 bases at V and 6 bases at J, with 15 bases in the middle. This TCR came from a woman in her thirties or forties who had recovered from COVID-19. Sequenced sample: peripheral blood. The chain recombines TRBV7-2 with TRBJ1-5, with a weak D call TRBD1 (6 bases). As DNA, the CDR3 is TGTGCCAGCAGCTTTAGGGGGGGCTTTGGTCAGCCCCAGCATTTT. Translated, it gives CASSFRGGFGQPQHF.